The clone carrying this T cell receptor beta chain has a count of ten or more. The length of the CDR3 is 13 residues. V was trimmed by 4 bases and J by 9 bases, leaving 13 bases between them. Amplification yielded TCR beta CDR3 regions, with RNA transcripts as the source. The HTBI set primed first-round TCR CDR3 RT-PCR. TCRdb independently ran MiXCR on the multiplex PCR reads; one entry per CDR3 protein. Among about 380,000 distinct CDR3 sequences, about a fifth were seen once, and the ten largest hold 40%. These data are taken from a study of T cells in Graves' hyperthyroidism and ophthalmopathy. Specimen: blood. This sequence originates from a man aged 18 to 35 with Graves' ophthalmopathy. This chain uses TRBV12-3 or TRBV12-4 with TRBJ2-1, with D perhaps TRBD2 (5 bases). This CDR3 reads CASSSTRSSEQFF. CDR3 sequence (DNA): TGTGCCAGCAGTTCAACTAGATCCAGTGAGCAGTTCTTC.